This is a list of T cell receptor beta chains from one sample in a study of blood T cells in healthy people across ages. TCRdb re-called the 5' RACE reads with MiXCR, one entry per CDR3 protein. Altogether fewer than 750,000 distinct CDR3 sequences are present, about 50% being singletons, with the ten largest covering roughly 12%. The sample consisted of blood. Every receptor here comes from a woman aged 80 or over in good health. Both conserved end residues are part of each CDR3. The D gene is left open where the match is weak. Only some rows state a clone size, as once, few, many or a class for expanded clones.

clone_size | j_call | v_call | d_call | cdr3_aa | cdr3_nt
- | TRBJ2-4 | TRBV11-2 | - | CASTTGGGRKQYF | TGTGCCAGCACTACTGGGGGCGGACGTAAGCAGTACTTC
many | TRBJ2-7 | TRBV3-1 | - | CASSSFRPRDVGYEQYF | TGTGCCAGCAGCTCATTTAGGCCCCGGGATGTTGGCTACGAGCAGTACTTC
- | TRBJ2-7 | TRBV7-3 | TRBD2 | CASSNRTSGSNEQYF | TGTGCCAGCAGCAACAGGACTAGCGGGAGCAACGAGCAGTACTTC
- | TRBJ2-1 | TRBV10-3 | - | CAISEQGGSNEQFF | TGTGCCATCAGCGAACAAGGGGGGAGCAATGAGCAGTTCTTC
few | TRBJ2-7 | TRBV18 | - | CASSPSDVSYEQYF | TGTGCCAGCTCACCATCGGACGTCTCCTACGAGCAGTACTTC
- | TRBJ2-3 | TRBV28 | - | CASSFFLRASPDTQYF | TGTGCCAGCAGTTTTTTTTTGCGGGCGAGCCCAGATACGCAGTATTTT
- | TRBJ2-6 | TRBV12-3/TRBV12-4 | TRBD1 | CASSLRGQGGCSGANVLTF | TGTGCCAGCAGTTTACGGGGACAGGGAGGATGCTCTGGGGCCAACGTCCTGACTTTC
many | TRBJ2-7 | TRBV5-1 | TRBD2 | CASSTGLAGAHEQYF | TGCGCCAGCAGCACCGGACTAGCGGGAGCCCACGAGCAGTACTTC
few | TRBJ2-4 | TRBV9 | - | CASSPTVAKNIQYF | TGTGCCAGCAGCCCCACTGTTGCTAAAAACATTCAGTACTTC
many | TRBJ2-1 | TRBV9 | - | CASSVESFGNEQFF | TGTGCCAGCAGCGTAGAAAGCTTTGGCAATGAGCAGTTCTTC
once | TRBJ2-1 | TRBV15 | - | CATSSSRGSYNEQFF | TGTGCCACCAGCAGTTCCAGGGGCTCCTACAATGAGCAGTTCTTC
few | TRBJ2-1 | TRBV18 | TRBD1 | CASSPRAPGQGAGNEQFF | TGTGCCAGCTCACCTCGCGCTCCGGGACAGGGGGCGGGTAATGAGCAGTTCTTC
many | TRBJ2-1 | TRBV28 | TRBD2 | CASTLLAGGTNEQFF | TGTGCCAGCACCTTGCTAGCGGGAGGCACAAATGAGCAGTTCTTC
- | TRBJ2-7 | TRBV12-3/TRBV12-4 | TRBD1 | CASSPSTDRGRGEQYF | TGTGCCAGCAGTCCTAGTACCGACAGGGGGCGCGGCGAGCAGTACTTC
- | TRBJ2-1 | TRBV29-1 | TRBD2 | CSGRLGTSSYNEQFF | TGCAGCGGTCGACTCGGGACTAGCTCCTACAATGAGCAGTTCTTC
- | TRBJ1-5 | TRBV20-1 | - | CSASRDNDHQPQHF | TGCAGTGCTTCCAGGGACAACGACCATCAGCCCCAGCATTTT
many | TRBJ2-3 | TRBV3-1 | TRBD2 | CASSPGTSGPDTQYF | TGTGCCAGCAGCCCCGGGACTAGTGGACCAGATACGCAGTATTTT
- | TRBJ2-5 | TRBV20-1 | TRBD1 | CSANRGRGQETQYF | TGCAGTGCTAACAGGGGGCGAGGGCAAGAGACCCAGTACTTC
many | TRBJ2-7 | TRBV5-1 | TRBD2 | CASSRSGTSKSYEQYF | TGCGCCAGCAGTCGATCCGGGACTAGCAAGTCCTACGAGCAGTACTTC
- | TRBJ2-1 | TRBV18 | TRBD2 | CASSPRRTGGDEQFF | TGTGCCAGCTCACCACGACGGACTGGGGGGGATGAGCAGTTCTTC
few | TRBJ1-2 | TRBV20-1 | - | CSARVLGDTYGYTF | TGCAGTGCTAGAGTATTAGGTGACACCTATGGCTACACCTTC
- | TRBJ1-4 | TRBV28 | - | CASSLPSLIRGKELFF | TGTGCCAGCAGTCTTCCTTCATTGATCCGGGGAAAGGAACTGTTTTTT
- | TRBJ2-7 | TRBV5-1 | TRBD2 | CASSLWTSGIWIDEQYF | TGCGCCAGCAGCTTATGGACTAGCGGGATATGGATCGACGAGCAGTACTTC
once | TRBJ2-1 | TRBV15 | - | CATSATGTTSYNEQFF | TGTGCCACCAGCGCCACCGGGACAACCTCCTACAATGAGCAGTTCTTC
many | TRBJ1-2 | TRBV7-9 | TRBD1 | CASSPILGQGKDYGYTF | TGTGCCAGCAGCCCAATACTGGGACAGGGGAAAGACTATGGCTACACCTTC
- | TRBJ2-3 | TRBV24-1 | - | CATSDRGLTDTQYF | TGTGCCACCAGTGATAGGGGCCTCACAGATACGCAGTATTTT
many | TRBJ2-3 | TRBV12-3/TRBV12-4 | TRBD1 | CASSFWDRGVTDTQYF | TGTGCCAGCAGTTTCTGGGACAGGGGTGTAACAGATACGCAGTATTTT
- | TRBJ2-2 | TRBV20-1 | - | CSATGVTYTGELFF | TGCAGTGCCACGGGAGTCACTTACACCGGGGAGCTGTTTTTT
- | TRBJ2-3 | TRBV4-2 | TRBD2 | CASSQAASGGTDTQYF | TGTGCCAGCAGCCAAGCTGCTAGCGGGGGGACAGATACGCAGTATTTT
- | TRBJ2-7 | TRBV15 | TRBD2 | CATRVVAGSYEQYF | TGTGCCACCAGGGTAGTAGCGGGATCCTACGAGCAGTACTTC
- | TRBJ2-1 | TRBV7-7 | - | CASSPVQGEQFF | TGTGCTAGCAGCCCCGTACAGGGTGAGCAGTTCTTC
few | TRBJ1-4 | TRBV14 | - | CASSQEIFGSTNEKLFF | TGTGCCAGCAGCCAAGAAATTTTTGGCAGTACTAATGAAAAACTGTTTTTT
- | TRBJ2-5 | TRBV10-3 | TRBD2 | CAISESKASGDHNEQYF | TGTGCCATCAGTGAGTCGAAGGCTAGCGGGGATCACAATGAGCAGTACTTC
- | TRBJ2-1 | TRBV27 | - | CASSPAGTAGTTYREQFF | TGTGCCAGCAGTCCGGCTGGGACAGCGGGAACTACTTACCGTGAGCAGTTCTTC
many | TRBJ2-3 | TRBV9 | - | CASSVGPEDGADTQYF | TGTGCCAGCAGCGTAGGCCCAGAGGACGGCGCAGATACGCAGTATTTT
- | TRBJ2-5 | TRBV18 | - | CASSPAGHQGQYF | TGTGCCAGCTCACCAGCGGGACATCAGGGGCAGTACTTC
many | TRBJ2-3 | TRBV20-1 | TRBD1 | CSAQVVSGQRDTQYF | TGCAGTGCTCAGGTTGTCTCGGGACAGCGAGATACGCAGTATTTT
few | TRBJ2-5 | TRBV5-1 | - | CASSLAGGPLQETQYF | TGCGCCAGCAGCTTGGCCGGCGGGCCGCTCCAAGAGACCCAGTACTTC
many | TRBJ2-3 | TRBV4-1 | - | CASSQDRGSGDTQYF | TGCGCCAGCAGCCAAGATCGAGGGAGCGGAGATACGCAGTATTTT
- | TRBJ2-3 | TRBV27 | TRBD2 | CASGILAGAITDTQYF | TGTGCCAGCGGTATTCTAGCGGGGGCCATCACAGATACGCAGTATTTT
- | TRBJ2-5 | TRBV29-1 | - | CSAGTVQETQYF | TGCAGCGCCGGGACGGTACAAGAGACCCAGTACTTC